The source of this T cell receptor beta chain is a study of control samples from healthy donors and cancer patients. The table came from immunoSEQ multiplex PCR; TCRdb's copy has only in-frame clones and leaves some out. Of roughly 80,000 clones in the sample, approximately 91% are singletons; the top ten hold roughly 5%. Trimming shortened V by 9 bases and J by 5 bases, and 14 bases separated the two germline ends. The CDR3 contains 12 residues. The chain carries TRBV5-3 and TRBJ2-5, with no clear D. TRBV5-3 is identified as an open reading frame with a role that is uncertain. The source material was blood. This TCR came from a woman aged 50 to 65 in good health. The CDR3 DNA reads TGTGCCATCGCGATACAAGGGGAGACCCAGTACTTC. Its protein is CAIAIQGETQYF.